This T cell receptor beta chain was documented in a study of monozygotic twins with inflammatory bowel disease (dated by TCRdb to between 2019 and 2020). About the full investigation: The full study comprised about 28 monozygotic twin pairs: nine German pairs (four IBD-concordant, five IBD-discordant) and 19 IBD-discordant Danish pairs. Within discordant pairs, disease-associated traits were sought mainly by comparing IBD patients with their genetically identical healthy co-twins. Each individual had, on average, about 151 000 unique TCRalpha sequences and 181 000 unique TCRbeta sequences available for analysis.

The library relied on 5' RACE. For each TCR library, approximately 3.5 ug of total RNA was used. cDNA was synthesized with SMARTScribe reverse transcriptase in eight separate reactions per sample. Unique molecular identifiers containing a 6-nucleotide sample barcode were introduced through template switching during cDNA synthesis. TCRalpha and TCRbeta cDNA was amplified in two nested PCRs of about 16 and 10 cycles, and bead purification was carried out after each PCR. Before amplification, cDNA was treated with uracil DNA-glycosylase and purified using the QIAquick PCR purification kit. The second PCR added Illumina TruSeq-compatible adapters along with sample-specific barcodes. TapeStation and Qubit were used to check library quality and concentration, and approximately 5.4 ng of each library was pooled. Sequencing of the pooled libraries was done on an Illumina HiSeq2500 single-index Rapid Run using custom sequencing primers and 2 x 100 bp reads. As for how the authors treated the data: PCR and sequencing errors were corrected by UMI-based consensus assembly using MiGEC version 1.2.6. MiXCR version 2.1.1 handled V(D)J alignment, clonotype assembly and CDR3 extraction. To normalise gene usage, clonotype sharing and MAIT/NKT TCR abundance, the top 1000, 10 000 and 20 000 clonotypes in each sample were analysed. After downsampling to 27 000 UMIs, diversity was calculated as the inverse Simpson index using the vegan R package. Statistical testing used paired Mann-Whitney U tests on the discordant twin pairs and applied Benjamini-Hochberg correction for multiple testing. Through TCRdb reprocessing, the reads give one entry per CDR3 protein sequence; DNA is omitted. Clone size and V and J calls follow TCRdb, not the original study. This sample's clone table shows more than 100,000 distinct CDR3 sequences. The ten largest clones add up to 1.5% to 2% of the sample.

From each donor, a roughly 2.7 ml peripheral blood sample was collected into PAXgene tubes and kept at -80 degrees C. Total RNA was isolated from whole blood with the PAXgene blood miRNA kit on an automated QIAcube, without T cell sorting. Peripheral blood from monozygotic twin pairs who were concordant or discordant for inflammatory bowel disease underwent deep TCRalpha and TCRbeta repertoire profiling using unique molecular barcoding. For every twin pair, smoking habits were documented, and each individual was categorised as a current, former or never smoker. The CDR3 goes from the cysteine to the phenylalanine over 11 residues. No DNA is given. In the germline V gene, CDR1 corresponds to SGHAT and CDR2 to FQNNGV. Here is what the overall study found, with its caveats: The analysis was unable to tell different T cell subtypes apart. Repertoire similarity did not differ between concordant and discordant twins, possibly due to limited statistical power. Because patients received different immunosuppressive treatments, the repertoires may have picked up extra background noise and variability between individuals. Fewer clonotypes were shared with other individuals by IBD patients than by healthy twins, most markedly in patients showing signs of disease activity. No single strong signal or clonotype linked to IBD turned up in the results, so the idea that one exists was not supported. A decrease in TCRbeta repertoire diversity, as measured by inverse Simpson index, was observed in IBD patients compared with their healthy co-twins.

Concerning this clonotype itself: Its target antigen remains unknown.

The rearranged segments are TRBV11-2 and TRBJ1-1; TCRdb's D call, TRBD1, is unchecked because there is no DNA. Source material: blood. The TCR comes from a human donor with ulcerative colitis or Crohn's disease, or a healthy co-twin of an affected twin (not recorded which). The encoded CDR3 is CASSTGGGAFF.